This TCR beta chain was sequenced during a study of cytomegalovirus exposure and HLA in healthy donors. Study-wide context: An early release of data contained 75 million to 100 million unique TCRs, which came from HLA-typed donors.

This CDR3 contains 14 residues. Per germline, CDR1 SGDLS and CDR2 YYNGEE. The junction had 7 bases not matched to a gene; V was cut back by 3 bases and J by 6 bases. The PCR made use of 60 Vbeta and 13 Jbeta primers. Some clones are missing from TCRdb's copy, which holds only in-frame ones; the method was immunoSEQ multiplex PCR. The data show some 190,000 clones, around three quarters seen once. This TCR was sampled from a woman aged 25-40 years in good health and CMV-seropositive. The chain uses TRBV9 and TRBJ2-3; 7 nucleotides align to TRBD1. The specimen was PBMCs. The CDR3 spells CASSASDRVDTQYF. The CDR3, as DNA: TGTGCCAGCAGCGCTTCAGACAGGGTGGATACGCAGTATTTT. The whole variable domain, filled in from reference TRBV9 and TRBJ2-3, reads DSGVTQTPKHLITATGQRVTLRCSPRSGDLSVYWYQQSLDQGLQFLIQYYNGEERAKGNILERFSAQQFPDLHSELNLSSLELGDSALYFCASSASDRVDTQYFGPGTRLTVL.